Shown below are 10 T cell receptor beta chains from a single sample sequenced in a study of beta chain features in type 1 diabetes. Whole-study results and caveats: Across all four CD4+ subsets, people with type 1 diabetes showed modestly shorter TCRB CDR3s.

Of the isolated RNA, all was reverse transcribed, and so the sequenced material was expressed TCRB transcripts. Some clones are missing from TCRdb's copy, which holds only in-frame ones; the method was immunoSEQ multiplex PCR. The sample yields roughly 700,000 clones, 10% to 15% seen once. These receptors lack a known antigen. Sequences were obtained from naive CD4+ T cells from blood. These receptors all stem from a man aged 18 to 29 with type 1 diabetes.

This clone was seen more than once but under ten times. This chain links TRBV30 with TRBJ1-2, with D maybe TRBD1 (5 bases). Germline V lookup: CDR1 GTSNPN, CDR2 SVGIG (reference sequence). V was shortened by 1 base and J by 4 bases, with 7 bases between the two germline ends. This CDR3 region has 12 residues. Here the CDR3 reads CAWSGDFYGYTF. For the CDR3, the DNA is TGTGCCTGGAGTGGGGACTTCTATGGCTACACCTTC.

This clone was seen only a few times. The rearrangement uses TRBV5-6 and TRBJ2-3; 7 bases are a match to TRBD1. The CDR3 consists of 15 residues. Germline CDR1 reads SGHDT; CDR2 reads YYEEEE. Unmatched junction bases numbered 6, after V lost 4 bases and J lost 1 base. CDR3 sequence reads: CASSPQQGRTDTQYF. The CDR3 DNA is TGTGCCAGCAGCCCCCAACAGGGGCGCACAGATACGCAGTATTTT. Full variable domain (remainder filled in from reference TRBV5-6 and TRBJ2-3): DAGVTQSPTHLIKTRGQQVTLRCSPKSGHDTVSWYQQALGQGPQFIFQYYEEEERQRGNFPDRFSGHQFPNYSSELNVNALLLGDSALYLCASSPQQGRTDTQYFGPGTRLTVL.

The chain carries TRBV28 and TRBJ1-1; maybe TRBD1 (5 bases). This CDR3 comprises 17 residues. Trimming removed 3 bases from V and 1 base from J, with 18 bases in between. CDR1 and CDR2 (germline): MDHEN, SYDVKM. The CDR3 here is CASSFYTAGGENTEAFF. The DNA for the CDR3 is TGTGCCAGCAGTTTCTACACTGCGGGGGGAGAGAACACTGAAGCTTTCTTT.

This clone turned up a few times. The CDR3 sequence: CASVRTFVGLEQYF. The CDR3 nucleotides are TGTGCCAGCGTGAGGACATTTGTCGGTCTCGAGCAGTACTTC. The V gene is TRBV2, the J gene TRBJ2-7; D might be TRBD1 (5 bases). This CDR3 region has 14 residues. Trimming took off 8 bases at V and 6 bases at J, with 20 bases between the two ends. CDR1 and CDR2 (germline): SNHLY, FYNNEI.

The chain couples TRBV6-4 to TRBJ2-5; 8 bases match TRBD1. The CDR3 spans 15 residues. Germline V gives CDR1 MRHNA, CDR2 SNTAGT. V was pared by 4 bases and J by 1 base, with 5 bases of the junction left unmatched. In DNA form, the CDR3 reads TGTGCCAGCAGTGCCCGACAGGGGACCCAAGAGACCCAGTACTTC. Amino acid sequence: CASSARQGTQETQYF.

The chain uses TRBV4-2 and TRBJ2-2; TRBD1 aligns across 8 bases. Germline V gene lookup returns CDR1 LGHNA and CDR2 YNFKEQ. V lost 3 bases to trimming and J lost 1 base; unmatched junction nucleotides: 16. CDR3 length equals 20 residues. The CDR3 region is CASSQRFGQGLNGNTGELFF. The CDR3, as DNA: TGTGCCAGCAGCCAGCGATTTGGACAGGGTCTTAACGGGAACACCGGGGAGCTGTTTTTT.

The chain employs TRBV5-4 and TRBJ1-5, with 10 bases that match TRBD1. Germline trimming cut 1 base from V and 4 bases from J; bases unmatched to any gene: 5. Germline CDR1 reads SGHNT; CDR2 reads YYREEE (reference sequence). The CDR3 covers 16 residues. CDR3 DNA sequence: TGTGCCAGCAGCTTGACCCGGGACAGGGGAAATCAGCCCCAGCATTTT. Its protein product is CASSLTRDRGNQPQHF.

The chain employs TRBV7-2 and TRBJ1-5; D might be TRBD1 (6 bases). Between the trimmed V and J ends, which lost 2 bases and 6 bases, there was a span of 17 bases. This CDR3 spans 16 amino acids. CDR1 and CDR2 (germline): SGHTA, FQGNSA. Here the CDR3 reads CASSLSTGLPGQPQHF. The CDR3 nucleotides are TGTGCCAGCAGCTTATCAACAGGGTTGCCGGGTCAGCCCCAGCATTTT.

This clone was counted between two and nine times. This rearrangement joins TRBV5-4 to TRBJ2-7; D not certain. The CDR3 covers 13 residues. V was cut by 3 bases and J by 0 bases, with 7 bases left in between. Looked up from germline, CDR1 is SGHNT and CDR2 is YYREEE (reference sequence). CDR3 in DNA: TGTGCCAGCAGCTCGACGGCCTCCTACGAGCAGTACTTC. It is translated as CASSSTASYEQYF.

The chain joins TRBV10-3 to TRBJ2-7, with unresolved D. Germline CDR1 and CDR2: ENHRY and SYGVKD. The CDR3 length is 11 residues. With 8 bases removed from V and 7 bases from J, the gap between germline ends came to 12 bases. This CDR3 reads CAIGSGLEQYF. In nucleotides, the CDR3 is TGTGCCATCGGGTCGGGCCTGGAGCAGTACTTC.